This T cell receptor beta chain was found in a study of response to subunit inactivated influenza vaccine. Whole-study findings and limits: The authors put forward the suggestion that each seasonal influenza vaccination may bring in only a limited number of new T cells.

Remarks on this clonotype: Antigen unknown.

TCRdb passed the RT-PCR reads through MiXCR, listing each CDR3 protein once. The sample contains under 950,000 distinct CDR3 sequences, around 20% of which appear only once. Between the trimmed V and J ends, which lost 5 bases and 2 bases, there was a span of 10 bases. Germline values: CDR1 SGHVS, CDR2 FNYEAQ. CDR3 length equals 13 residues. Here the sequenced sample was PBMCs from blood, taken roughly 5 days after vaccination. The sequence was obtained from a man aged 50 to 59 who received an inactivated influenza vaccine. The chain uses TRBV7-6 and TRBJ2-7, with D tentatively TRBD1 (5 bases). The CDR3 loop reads CASSHQGTYEQYF. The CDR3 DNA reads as TGTGCCAGCAGCCACCAGGGCACCTACGAGCAGTACTTC.